This record concerns one TCR beta chain sequence. The antigen is unknown. Other DNA sequences in the same sample also yield this CDR3. Between the trimmed V and J ends, which lost 1 base and 9 bases, there was a span of 8 bases. This CDR3 region has 11 residues. Per germline, CDR1 GTSNPN and CDR2 SVGIG (reference sequence). Sequencing templates came from extracted RNA that was reverse transcribed into cDNA. Generated by immunoSEQ multiplex PCR, the TCRdb table keeps only in-frame clones and is missing some. The sample consists of some 180,000 clones, about 55% of them appearing once. Regarding treatment: oral pan-JAK inhibitor, 5-10 mg twice daily. This sample was included in a study of CD8+ T cells in alopecia areata. Study-wide results and limits: Under tofacitinib, fewer expanded CD8+ clones appeared among the top 100 scalp clones.

The clonotype comes from a human donor with alopecia areata. The specimen comprised CD8+ T cells sorted from blood, sampled at week 24, from a patient treated with tofacitinib. This chain connects TRBV30 to TRBJ2-3; D might be TRBD2 (5 bases). CDR3 sequence: CAWSEGGTQYF. CDR3 sequence (DNA): TGTGCCTGGAGTGAGGGCGGGACGCAGTATTTT.